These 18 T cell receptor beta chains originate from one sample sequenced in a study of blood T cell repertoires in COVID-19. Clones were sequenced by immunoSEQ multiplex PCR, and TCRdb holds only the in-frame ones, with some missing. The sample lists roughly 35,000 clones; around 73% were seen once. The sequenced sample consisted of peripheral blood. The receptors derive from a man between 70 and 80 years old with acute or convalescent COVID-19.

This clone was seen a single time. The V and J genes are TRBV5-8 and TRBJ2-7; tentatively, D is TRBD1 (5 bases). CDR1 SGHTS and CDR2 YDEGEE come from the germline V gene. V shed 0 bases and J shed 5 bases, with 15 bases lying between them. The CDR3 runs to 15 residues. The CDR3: CASSLALVRVHEQYF. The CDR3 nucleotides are TGTGCCAGCAGCTTGGCCCTCGTCAGGGTCCACGAGCAGTACTTC.

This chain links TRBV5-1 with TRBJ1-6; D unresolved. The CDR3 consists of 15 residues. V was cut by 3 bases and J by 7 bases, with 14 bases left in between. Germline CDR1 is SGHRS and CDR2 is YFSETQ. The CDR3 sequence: CASSSRATGNSPLHF. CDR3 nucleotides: TGCGCCAGCAGCTCACGGGCCACGGGAAATTCACCCCTCCACTTT.

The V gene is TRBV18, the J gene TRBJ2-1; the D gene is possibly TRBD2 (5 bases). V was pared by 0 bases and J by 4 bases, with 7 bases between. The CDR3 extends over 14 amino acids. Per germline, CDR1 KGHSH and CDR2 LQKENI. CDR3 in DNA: TGTGCCAGCTCACCACCGCCGGGGTACAATGAGCAGTTCTTC. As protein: CASSPPPGYNEQFF.

CDR3 residues: CASSDFNGIRPPEAFF. The DNA for the CDR3 is TGTGCCAGCAGTGATTTTAACGGGATCCGGCCCCCTGAAGCTTTCTTT. The rearrangement joins TRBV25-1 to TRBJ1-1; the D is unclear. The CDR3 is 16 amino acids. V was cut by 3 bases and J by 6 bases, with 20 bases left in between. CDR1 is MGHDK and CDR2 is SYGVNS in the germline V gene.

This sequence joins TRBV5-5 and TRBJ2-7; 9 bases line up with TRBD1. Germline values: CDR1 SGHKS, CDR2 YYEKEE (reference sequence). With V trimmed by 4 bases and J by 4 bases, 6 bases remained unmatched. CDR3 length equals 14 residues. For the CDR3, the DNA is TGTGCCAGCAGCGCAAACAGGGGGCAGTACGAGCAGTACTTC. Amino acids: CASSANRGQYEQYF. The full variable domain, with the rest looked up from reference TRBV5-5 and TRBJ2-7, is DAGVTQSPTHLIKTRGQQVTLRCSPISGHKSVSWYQQVLGQGPQFIFQYYEKEERGRGNFPDRFSARQFPNYSSELNVNALLLGDSALYLCASSANRGQYEQYFGPGTRLTVT.

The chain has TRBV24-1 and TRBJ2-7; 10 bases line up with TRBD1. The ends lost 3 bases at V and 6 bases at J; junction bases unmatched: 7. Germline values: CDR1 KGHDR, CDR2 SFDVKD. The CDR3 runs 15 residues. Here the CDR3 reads CATSDRDRGLGEQYF. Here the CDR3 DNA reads TGTGCCACCAGTGATCGCGACAGGGGGCTCGGCGAGCAGTACTTC.

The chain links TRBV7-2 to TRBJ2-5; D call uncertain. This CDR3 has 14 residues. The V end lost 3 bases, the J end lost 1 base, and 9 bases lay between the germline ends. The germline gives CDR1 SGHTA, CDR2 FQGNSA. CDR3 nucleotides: TGTGCCAGCAGCTTGAACATAGCCCAAGAGACCCAGTACTTC. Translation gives CASSLNIAQETQYF.

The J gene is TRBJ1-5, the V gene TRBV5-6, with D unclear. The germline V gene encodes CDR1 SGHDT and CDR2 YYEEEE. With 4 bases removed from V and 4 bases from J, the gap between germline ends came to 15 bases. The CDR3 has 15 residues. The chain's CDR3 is CASSVLALTNQPQHF. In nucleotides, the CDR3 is TGTGCCAGCAGCGTCTTGGCACTGACTAATCAGCCCCAGCATTTT. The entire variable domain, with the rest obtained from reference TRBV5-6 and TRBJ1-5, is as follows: DAGVTQSPTHLIKTRGQQVTLRCSPKSGHDTVSWYQQALGQGPQFIFQYYEEEERQRGNFPDRFSGHQFPNYSSELNVNALLLGDSALYLCASSVLALTNQPQHFGDGTRLSIL.

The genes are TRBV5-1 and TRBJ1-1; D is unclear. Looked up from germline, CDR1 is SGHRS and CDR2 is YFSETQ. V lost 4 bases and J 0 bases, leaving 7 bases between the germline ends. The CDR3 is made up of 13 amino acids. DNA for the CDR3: TGCGCCAGCAGCCCAGACATGAACACTGAAGCTTTCTTT. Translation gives CASSPDMNTEAFF.

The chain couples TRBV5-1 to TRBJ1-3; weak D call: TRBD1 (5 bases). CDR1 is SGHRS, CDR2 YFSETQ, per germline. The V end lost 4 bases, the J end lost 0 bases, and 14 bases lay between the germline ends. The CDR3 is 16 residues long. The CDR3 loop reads CASSQGLRSSGNTIYF. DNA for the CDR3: TGCGCCAGCAGCCAGGGACTGCGAAGCTCTGGAAACACCATATATTTT.

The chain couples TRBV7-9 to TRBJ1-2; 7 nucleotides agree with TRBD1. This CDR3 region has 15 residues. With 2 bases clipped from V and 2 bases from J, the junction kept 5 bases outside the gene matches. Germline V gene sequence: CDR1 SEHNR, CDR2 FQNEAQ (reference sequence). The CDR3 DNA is TGTGCCAGCAGCTTACCCCAGACAGGGAACTATGGCTACACCTTC. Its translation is CASSLPQTGNYGYTF.

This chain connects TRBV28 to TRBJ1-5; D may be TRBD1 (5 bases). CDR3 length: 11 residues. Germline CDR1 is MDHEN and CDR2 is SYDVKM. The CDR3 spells CAGGGNQPQHF. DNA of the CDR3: TGTGCGGGGGGGGGCAATCAGCCCCAGCATTTT.

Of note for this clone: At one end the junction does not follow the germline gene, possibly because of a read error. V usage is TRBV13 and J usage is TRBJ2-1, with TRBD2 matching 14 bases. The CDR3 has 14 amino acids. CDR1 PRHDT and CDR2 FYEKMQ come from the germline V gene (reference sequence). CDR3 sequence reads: CASSLGLAGGEQFF. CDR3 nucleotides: TGTGCCAGCAGCCTAGGACTAGCGGGAGGTGAGCAGTTCTTC.

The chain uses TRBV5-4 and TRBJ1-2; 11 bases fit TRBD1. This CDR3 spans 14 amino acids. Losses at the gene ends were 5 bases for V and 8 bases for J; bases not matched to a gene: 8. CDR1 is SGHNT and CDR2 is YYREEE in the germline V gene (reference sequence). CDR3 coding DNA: TGTGCCAGCAGACAGCCGGGACAGGGGGAAGGCTACACCTTC. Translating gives CASRQPGQGEGYTF. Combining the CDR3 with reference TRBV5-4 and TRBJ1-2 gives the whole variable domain ETGVTQSPTHLIKTRGQQVTLRCSSQSGHNTVSWYQQALGQGPQFIFQYYREEENGRGNFPPRFSGLQFPNYSSELNVNALELDDSALYLCASRQPGQGEGYTFGSGTRLTVV.

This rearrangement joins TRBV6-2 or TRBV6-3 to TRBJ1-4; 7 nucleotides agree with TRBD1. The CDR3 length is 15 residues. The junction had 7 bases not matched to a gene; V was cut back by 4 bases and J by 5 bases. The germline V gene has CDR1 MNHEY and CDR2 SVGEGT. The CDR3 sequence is CASSSPAQGNEKLFF. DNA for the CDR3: TGTGCCAGCAGTTCCCCGGCACAGGGGAATGAAAAACTGTTTTTT.

Here the CDR3 DNA reads TGTGCCAGCAGCCCTCAGGGGATTGAAGCTTTCTTT. It yields the protein CASSPQGIEAFF. The chain has TRBV14 and TRBJ1-1; maybe TRBD1 (6 bases). Trimming took off 4 bases at V and 7 bases at J, with 10 bases between the two ends. The germline V gene has CDR1 SGHDN and CDR2 FVKESK. This CDR3 has 12 residues. Drawing the rest from reference TRBV14 and TRBJ1-1, the complete variable domain is EAGVTQFPSHSVIEKGQTVTLRCDPISGHDNLYWYRRVMGKEIKFLLHFVKESKQDESGMPNNRFLAERTGGTYSTLKVQPAELEDSGVYFCASSPQGIEAFFGQGTRLTVV.

CDR3 sequence (DNA): TGTGCCAGCAGTTACTCTAGCGGAGGGAACACCGGGGAGCTGTTTTTT. This translates into CASSYSSGGNTGELFF. The chain carries TRBV6-5 and TRBJ2-2; tentatively, D is TRBD2 (6 bases). V was clipped by 0 bases and J by 1 base, with 9 bases between them. The CDR3 is 16 residues long. Germline-derived CDR1 and CDR2 are MNHEY and SVGAGI.

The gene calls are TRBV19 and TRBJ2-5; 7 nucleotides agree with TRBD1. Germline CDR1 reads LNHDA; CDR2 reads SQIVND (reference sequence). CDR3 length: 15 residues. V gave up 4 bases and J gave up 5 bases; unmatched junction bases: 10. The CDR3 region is CASSTATGRRETQYF. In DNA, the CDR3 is TGTGCCAGTAGTACCGCGACAGGGCGTAGGGAGACCCAGTACTTC.